Shown below are 21 T cell receptor beta chains from a single sample sequenced in a study of blood T cell repertoires in COVID-19. The data were produced by immunoSEQ multiplex PCR, yet TCRdb's version contains in-frame clones alone and is incomplete. The data contain more than 300,000 clones, about 87% of them singletons. The specimen was peripheral blood. These TCRs come from a woman aged 25 to 39 with COVID-19, enrolled during active disease.

The genes are TRBV6-6 and TRBJ1-2; D remains unclear. The CDR3 consists of 16 residues. CDR1 and CDR2 from the germline V gene are MNHNY and SVGAGI (reference sequence). The V gene lost 0 bases and the J gene lost 1 base, with 12 bases spanning the gap. CDR3 nucleotide sequence: TGTGCCAGCAGTTACTCTTCGCCAGGTCGTAACTATGGCTACACCTTC. Its translation: CASSYSSPGRNYGYTF.

The rearrangement uses TRBV9 and TRBJ1-2; TRBD1 aligns across 8 bases. Per germline, CDR1 SGDLS and CDR2 YYNGEE. The CDR3 covers 16 residues. The V segment lost 0 bases and the J segment 3 bases; nucleotides outside the gene matches: 7. The DNA of the CDR3 is TGTGCCAGCAGCGTAGGGGGCCTGGGACAGGACTATGGCTACACCTTC. The encoded protein is CASSVGGLGQDYGYTF.

The V and J genes are TRBV9 and TRBJ2-5, with D perhaps TRBD1 (5 bases). Trimming removed 0 bases at V and 7 bases at J, with 10 bases between. The CDR3 loop spans 13 amino acids. Germline CDR1 SGDLS, CDR2 YYNGEE. This CDR3 is CASSVALRGTQYF. In DNA form, the CDR3 reads TGTGCCAGCAGCGTAGCTCTTAGGGGGACCCAGTACTTC.

The DNA of the CDR3 is TGTGCCAGCAGCTTATTGCGCCGGGAGACAGGGAGTTTTGGCTACACCTTC. Protein: CASSLLRRETGSFGYTF. The chain couples TRBV5-5 to TRBJ1-2, with 7 positions matching TRBD1. J lost 7 bases, V lost 2 bases, and 17 bases had no gene match. The CDR3 is made up of 17 amino acids. Germline assignment: CDR1 SGHKS and CDR2 YYEKEE (reference sequence).

This clone was detected a few times. The chain carries TRBV28 and TRBJ1-1; possibly TRBD1 for D (5 bases). Trimming shortened V by 1 base and J by 1 base, and 13 bases separated the two germline ends. Germline CDR1 reads MDHEN; CDR2 reads SYDVKM. CDR3 length: 16 residues. The CDR3 region is CASSLLPGRGNTEAFF. CDR3 sequence (DNA): TGTGCCAGCAGTTTATTGCCAGGGCGTGGGAACACTGAAGCTTTCTTT.

This sequence joins TRBV30 and TRBJ1-2, with D unclear. The germline gives CDR1 GTSNPN, CDR2 SVGIG (reference sequence). CDR3 size: 12 residues. V was shortened by 3 bases and J by 6 bases, with 11 bases between the two germline ends. In DNA, the CDR3 is TGTGCCTGGAGCGCCGTTGTAGATGGCTACACCTTC. It codes for CAWSAVVDGYTF.

This clone appeared a single time. The CDR3 DNA reads as TGTGCCAGCAGCTTAAGGCACGGGGAGCCCCAGCATTTT. Residues: CASSLRHGEPQHF. The chain combines TRBV7-9 with TRBJ1-5, with D uncertain. CDR3 length equals 13 residues. Germline lookup yields CDR1 SEHNR and CDR2 FQNEAQ (reference sequence). V lost 2 bases, J lost 8 bases, and 10 bases lay in between.

The chain recombines TRBV5-6 with TRBJ1-2; no clear D. V shed 1 base and J shed 14 bases, with 21 bases lying between them. The CDR3 runs 14 residues. Germline V gives CDR1 SGHDT, CDR2 YYEEEE. The chain's CDR3 is CASSLFPSRPVGTF. The CDR3 DNA reads TGTGCCAGCAGCTTGTTTCCGTCTAGGCCCGTGGGTACCTTC.

This clone was detected a few times. V gene TRBV29-1 combines with J gene TRBJ2-3; 9 bases are a match to TRBD1. Germline loops: CDR1 SQVTM, CDR2 ANQGSEA. The junction had 7 bases not matched to a gene; V was cut back by 6 bases and J by 6 bases. The CDR3 is 13 amino acids. The CDR3 DNA is TGCAGCGTCGGCGGGACAGGGCAGGATACGCAGTATTTT. Amino acid sequence: CSVGGTGQDTQYF.

The chain carries TRBV19 and TRBJ1-5; D possibly corresponds to TRBD1 (5 bases). This CDR3 comprises 15 residues. Germline V gene sequence: CDR1 LNHDA, CDR2 SQIVND (reference sequence). The ends were cut back, 1 base at V and 4 bases at J, with 11 bases in the middle. The CDR3 here is CASSIGTMDNQPQHF. Written as DNA, the CDR3 is TGTGCCAGTAGTATAGGGACAATGGATAATCAGCCCCAGCATTTT.

The chain employs TRBV14 and TRBJ1-1; D remains unclear. Germline loops: CDR1 SGHDN, CDR2 FVKESK. The CDR3 contains 13 residues. The V end lost 2 bases, the J end lost 9 bases, and 13 bases lay between the germline ends. CDR3 region: CASSQPGVGKAFF. The CDR3 bases are TGTGCCAGCAGCCAACCCGGGGTAGGGAAAGCTTTCTTT.

The genes are TRBV9 and TRBJ2-3, with D possibly TRBD1 on 5 matching bases. CDR1 SGDLS and CDR2 YYNGEE come from the germline V gene. The CDR3 sequence is 15 residues long. The V and J ends lost 0 bases and 4 bases respectively, with 12 bases between them. The CDR3 bases are TGTGCCAGCAGCGTAGACACTACCAGGGCAGATACGCAGTATTTT. It yields the protein CASSVDTTRADTQYF. Full variable domain (missing parts from reference TRBV9 and TRBJ2-3): DSGVTQTPKHLITATGQRVTLRCSPRSGDLSVYWYQQSLDQGLQFLIQYYNGEERAKGNILERFSAQQFPDLHSELNLSSLELGDSALYFCASSVDTTRADTQYFGPGTRLTVL.

V is TRBV5-4 and J is TRBJ1-2, with 7 bases fitting TRBD1. With V trimmed by 2 bases and J by 6 bases, 13 bases remained unmatched. The germline CDR1 and CDR2 sequences are SGHNT and YYREEE (reference sequence). CDR3 length: 16 amino acids. CDR3 amino acids: CASSFRDRVFGDGYTF. As DNA, the CDR3 is TGTGCCAGCAGCTTCCGGGACAGAGTTTTTGGGGATGGCTACACCTTC.

V is TRBV18 and J is TRBJ2-3, with D perhaps TRBD1 (6 bases). Looked up from germline, CDR1 is KGHSH and CDR2 is LQKENI. Trimming removed 2 bases from V and 0 bases from J, with 15 bases in between. The CDR3 runs to 17 residues. The CDR3 sequence is CASSPRTTRGSTDTQYF. The CDR3 DNA is TGTGCCAGCTCACCAAGAACGACCAGGGGTAGCACAGATACGCAGTATTTT.

J is TRBJ2-3 and V is TRBV27; D is unclear. V lost 5 bases to trimming and J lost 2 bases, with 5 bases between them. The CDR3 consists of 12 residues. CDR1 and CDR2 (germline): MNHEY, SMNVEV (reference sequence). The CDR3 loop reads CASSRPTDTQYF. Here the CDR3 DNA reads TGTGCCAGCAGTCGTCCCACAGATACGCAGTATTTT.

This clone was counted once. The rearrangement joins TRBV15 to TRBJ2-5; D is undetermined. V gave up 8 bases and J gave up 10 bases, with 20 bases separating them. CDR1 is LNHNV, CDR2 YYDKDF, per germline (reference sequence). The CDR3 spans 13 residues. This chain's CDR3 is CATSVGPYASQYF. The CDR3 region has the DNA TGTGCCACCTCGGTGGGCCCTTATGCGAGCCAGTACTTC. The whole variable domain, filled in from reference TRBV15 and TRBJ2-5, reads DAMVIQNPRYQVTQFGKPVTLSCSQTLNHNVMYWYQQKSSQAPKLLFHYYDKDFNNEADTPDNFQSRRPNTSFCFLDIRSPGLGDTAMYLCATSVGPYASQYFGPGTRLLVL.

The V and J genes are TRBV27 and TRBJ2-1, with TRBD1 matching 8 bases. Germline V gene sequence: CDR1 MNHEY, CDR2 SMNVEV (reference sequence). There are 15 residues in the CDR3. With 2 bases clipped from V and 2 bases from J, the junction kept 2 bases outside the gene matches. CDR3 in amino acids: CASSLRQGTYNEQFF. The CDR3 coding sequence is TGTGCCAGCAGTTTAAGACAGGGGACCTACAATGAGCAGTTCTTC.

This sequence joins TRBV4-3 and TRBJ1-5; D is unresolved. V lost 7 bases and J lost 9, with 13 bases in between. CDR3 length equals 12 residues. Per germline, CDR1 LGHNA and CDR2 YSLEER. The CDR3 DNA is TGCGCCAGCATCTCCCCCGGTCTGCCCCAGCATTTT. It is translated as CASISPGLPQHF.

This chain joins TRBV5-1 and TRBJ1-1; TRBD1 is a possible D gene (5 bases). The length of the CDR3 is 14 residues. V lost 4 bases and J 4 bases, leaving 14 bases between the germline ends. Germline V lookup: CDR1 SGHRS, CDR2 YFSETQ. The chain's CDR3 is CASSLRVGGTEAFF. The CDR3 DNA is TGCGCCAGCAGCCTCAGGGTCGGGGGCACTGAAGCTTTCTTT.

This clone has only a few counts. The chain couples TRBV21-1 to TRBJ1-4. TRBV21-1 is listed as a pseudogene. The length of the CDR3 is 17 residues. CDR3 nucleotides: TGTGCCAGCAGCAAAAAGAGTAAAACGGGGAAAAATGAAAAACTGTTTTTT. Translation: CASSKKSKTGKNEKLFF.

The chain carries TRBV2 and TRBJ2-7; no clear D. V lost 7 bases, J lost 5 bases, and 12 bases lay in between. Per germline, CDR1 SNHLY and CDR2 FYNNEI. There are 12 residues in the CDR3. The CDR3 loop is CASKPLRDEQYV. Here the CDR3 DNA reads TGTGCCAGCAAGCCTTTGAGAGACGAGCAGTACGTC.